The sequence of this TCR beta chain was determined in a study of vaccination effects on CD4 cells after COVID-19. As for the study in general: Cultivation was performed at a few million PBMC per well with around 10 IU/ml IL-2 and approximately 9.2 ug/ml peptides added.

This clone turned up a few times. The antigen remains unidentified. Generated by immunoSEQ multiplex PCR, the TCRdb table keeps only in-frame clones and is missing some. The sample holds tens of thousands of clones, around 85% seen once. Once cultured for roughly nine days, the cells underwent separation to obtain CD4+ T cells. Two-dose BNT162b2 or mRNA-1273 vaccination was given to participants. Cultures got half-medium changes with IL-2 on days 3 and 7. The CDR3 is 14 amino acids. V was pared by 6 bases and J by 7 bases, with 5 bases of the junction left unmatched. Germline CDR1 is MDHEN and CDR2 is SYDVKM.

The chain joins TRBV28 to TRBJ2-1, with 11 nucleotides matching TRBD1. The material sequenced was CD4+ T cells from PBMCs cultured without peptide, taken after COVID-19 vaccination. The clonotype was recovered from a human donor who received a COVID-19 vaccine. The CDR3 protein is CASRGQGAGNEQFF. The CDR3 nucleotides are TGTGCCAGCAGAGGACAGGGGGCGGGTAATGAGCAGTTCTTC.